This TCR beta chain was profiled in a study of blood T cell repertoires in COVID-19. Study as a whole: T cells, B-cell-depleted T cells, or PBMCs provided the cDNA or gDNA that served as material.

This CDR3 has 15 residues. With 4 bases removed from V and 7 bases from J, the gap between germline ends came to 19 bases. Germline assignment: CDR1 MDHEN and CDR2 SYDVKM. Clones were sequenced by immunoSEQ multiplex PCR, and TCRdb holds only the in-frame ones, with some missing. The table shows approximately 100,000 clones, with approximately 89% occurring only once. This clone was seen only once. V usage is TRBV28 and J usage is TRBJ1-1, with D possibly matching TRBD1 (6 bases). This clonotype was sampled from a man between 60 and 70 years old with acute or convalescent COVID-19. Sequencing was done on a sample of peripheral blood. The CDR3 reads CASSSTLGGGLEAFF. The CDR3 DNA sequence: TGTGCCAGCAGTTCTACATTGGGAGGGGGGCTTGAAGCTTTCTTT.